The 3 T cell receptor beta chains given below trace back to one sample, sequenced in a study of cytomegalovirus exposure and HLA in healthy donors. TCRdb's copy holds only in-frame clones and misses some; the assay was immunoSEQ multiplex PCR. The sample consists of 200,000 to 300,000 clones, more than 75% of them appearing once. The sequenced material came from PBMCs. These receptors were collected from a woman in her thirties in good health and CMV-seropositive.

The chain's CDR3 is CASSDGQAWDTIYF. The CDR3 DNA reads as TGTGCCAGCAGTGATGGGCAGGCCTGGGACACCATATATTTT. This rearrangement joins TRBV6-1 to TRBJ1-3; D unclear. Germline V CDR1 and CDR2: MNHNS, SASEGT. V was shortened by 3 bases and J by 8 bases, with 14 bases between the two germline ends. The CDR3 contains 14 residues.

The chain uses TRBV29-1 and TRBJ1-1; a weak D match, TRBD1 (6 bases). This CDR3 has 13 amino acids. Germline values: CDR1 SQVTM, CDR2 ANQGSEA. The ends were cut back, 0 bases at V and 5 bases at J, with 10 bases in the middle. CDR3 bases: TGCAGCGTTGAAGAGTACAGGGTTACTGAAGCTTTCTTT. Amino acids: CSVEEYRVTEAFF.

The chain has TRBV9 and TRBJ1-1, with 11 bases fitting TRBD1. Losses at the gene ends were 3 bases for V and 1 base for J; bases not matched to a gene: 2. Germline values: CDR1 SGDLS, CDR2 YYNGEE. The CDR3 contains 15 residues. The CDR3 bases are TGTGCCAGCAGCGGGGGGACAGGGGGGAACACTGAAGCTTTCTTT. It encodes CASSGGTGGNTEAFF.